This TCR beta chain was captured by sequencing in a study of blood T cell repertoires in COVID-19. For the study at large: In each case, the material was cDNA or gDNA derived from T cells, B-cell-depleted T cells, or PBMCs.

As originally analysed: Estimation of nucleated cell counts relied on the amplification of reference gene primers. The protocol was immunoSEQ multiplex PCR, while the TCRdb copy is restricted to in-frame clones and leaves out a portion. The D gene and trimming were derived from the DNA, and the V and J assignments and clone size from that table. The data contain over 200,000 clones, nearly 90% of them singletons. Membership in each cohort depended on participant-reported clinical history. Germline assignment: CDR1 DFQATT and CDR2 SNEGSKA (reference sequence). This CDR3 has 16 amino acids. The J segment lost 6 bases and the V segment lost 3 bases, leaving 11 bases of the junction unmatched.

Sequenced sample: PBMCs or T cells enriched from blood (not recorded which). The V call is TRBV20-1, the J call TRBJ2-3, with 11 bases matching TRBD2. The TCR sequence derives from a man aged 30-40 years who had been exposed to COVID-19. The CDR3 sequence: CSASIRLAGISDTQYF. The CDR3 coding sequence is TGCAGTGCTAGTATCCGACTAGCGGGGATTTCTGATACGCAGTATTTT.